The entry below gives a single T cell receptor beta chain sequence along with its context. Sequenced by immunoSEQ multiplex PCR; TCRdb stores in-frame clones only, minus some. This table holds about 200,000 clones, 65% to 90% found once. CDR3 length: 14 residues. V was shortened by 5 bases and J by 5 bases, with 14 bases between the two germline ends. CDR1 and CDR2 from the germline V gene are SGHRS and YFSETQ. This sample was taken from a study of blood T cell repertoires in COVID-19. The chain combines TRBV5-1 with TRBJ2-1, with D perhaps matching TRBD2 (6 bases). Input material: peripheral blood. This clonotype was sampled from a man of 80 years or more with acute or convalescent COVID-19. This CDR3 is CASRVTGTHNEQFF. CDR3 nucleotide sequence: TGCGCCAGCAGGGTGACCGGGACTCACAATGAGCAGTTCTTC. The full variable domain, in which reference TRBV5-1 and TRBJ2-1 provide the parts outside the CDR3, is KAGVTQTPRYLIKTRGQQVTLSCSPISGHRSVSWYQQTPGQGLQFLFEYFSETQRNKGNFPGRFSGRQFSNSRSEMNVSTLELGDSALYLCASRVTGTHNEQFFGPGTRLTVL.